The clone carrying this TCR beta chain came up many times. Its antigen is unidentified. Described treatment: approximately 18 received Ad26.COV2.S at low or high dose, single or two shots; 5 received placebo; per-sample allocation not given. Specimen acquisition occurred on day 63 following the initial vaccine or placebo injection. Method: immunoSEQ multiplex PCR; TCRdb's copy keeps in-frame clones and lacks some. The sample carries under 550,000 clones, 85% to 90% recorded once. Germline-derived CDR1 and CDR2 are LGHNA and YSLEER. This CDR3 has 15 residues. V shed 4 bases and J 6 bases; nucleotides not matched to a gene: 0. The sample is drawn from a study of Ad26.COV2.S vaccination and SARS-CoV-2 variants. Study results and caveats: Responses of spike-specific T cells (both CD8+ and CD4+) reportedly showed substantial breadth after vaccination.

This chain connects TRBV4-3 to TRBJ2-2; TRBD2 matches at 15 bases. The TCR originated in a person aged 18-65 years who received the Ad26.COV2.S COVID-19 vaccine or a placebo. Source: peripheral blood, taken in a trial of Ad26.COV2.S vaccine versus placebo. CDR3 amino acids: CASSRTSGGAGELFF. In DNA form, the CDR3 reads TGCGCCAGCAGCCGGACTAGCGGGGGGGCCGGGGAGCTGTTTTTT.